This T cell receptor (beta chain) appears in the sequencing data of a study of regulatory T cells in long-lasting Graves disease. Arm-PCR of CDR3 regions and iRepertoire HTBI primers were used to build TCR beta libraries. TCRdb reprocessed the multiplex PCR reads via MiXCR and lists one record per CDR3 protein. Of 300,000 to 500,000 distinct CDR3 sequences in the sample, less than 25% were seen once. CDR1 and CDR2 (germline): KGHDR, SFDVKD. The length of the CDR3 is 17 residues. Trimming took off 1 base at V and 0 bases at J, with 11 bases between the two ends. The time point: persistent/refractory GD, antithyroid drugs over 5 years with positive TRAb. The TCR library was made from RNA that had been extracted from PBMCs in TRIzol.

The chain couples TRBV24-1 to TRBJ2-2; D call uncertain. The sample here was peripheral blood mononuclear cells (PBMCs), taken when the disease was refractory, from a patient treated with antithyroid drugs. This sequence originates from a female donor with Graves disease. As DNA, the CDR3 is TGTGCCACCAGTGATTTTCAGACTGCCGCGAACACCGGGGAGCTGTTTTTT. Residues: CATSDFQTAANTGELFF.